One sample yielded the 20 T cell receptor beta chains listed below, sequenced in a study of shared clonotypes between healthy human individuals. The assay was immunoSEQ multiplex PCR, and TCRdb's table has in-frame clones only and misses some. The sample contains 2,100,000 or so clones, under 97% of which appear only once. The sample consisted of naive CD4+ T cells sorted from blood. Indicated subset: CD45RA+ positively selected. The receptors were gathered from a man younger than 35 in good health.

A word on this clone: Different DNA sequences within this sample yield the same CDR3. This sequence joins TRBV4-3 and TRBJ2-3; 7 positions agree with TRBD2. Germline loops: CDR1 LGHNA, CDR2 YSLEER. J lost 1 base, V lost 1 base, and 2 bases had no gene match. The CDR3 sequence is 15 residues long. In DNA form, the CDR3 reads TGCGCCAGCAGCCAAGGGGGAGGGCGCACAGATACGCAGTATTTT. It encodes CASSQGGGRTDTQYF.

Points on this clone: A read error may account for a junction end that differs from germline. The chain has TRBV7-7 and TRBJ2-2, with D uncertain. Germline assignment: CDR1 SSHAT and CDR2 FNYEAQ (reference sequence). This CDR3 has 14 amino acids. The CDR3 nucleotides read TGTGCTAGCAGCTTATCTCTCAACACCGGGGAGCTGTTTTTT. This sequence encodes CASSLSLNTGELFF.

The chain is built from TRBV18 and TRBJ2-7; perhaps D is TRBD1 or TRBD2 (5 bases each). V shed 4 bases and J shed 0 bases, with 16 bases lying between them. Per the germline V gene, CDR1 is KGHSH and CDR2 is LQKENI. The CDR3 covers 16 residues. CDR3 nucleotide sequence: TGTGCCAGCTCACGATTAGCCGGGACGGACTCCTACGAGCAGTACTTC. This translates into CASSRLAGTDSYEQYF.

The J gene is TRBJ2-2, the V gene TRBV30; TRBD2 matches 10 bases. With 4 bases clipped from V and 7 bases from J, the junction kept 3 bases outside the gene matches. CDR3 length: 13 amino acids. The V gene's germline CDR1 is GTSNPN and CDR2 SVGIG (reference sequence). CDR3 in amino acids: CAWKLAGHGELFF. CDR3 coding DNA: TGTGCCTGGAAACTAGCGGGACACGGGGAGCTGTTTTTT.

With regard to this clone: The same CDR3 is also encoded by other DNA sequences in this sample. This chain uses TRBV28 with TRBJ2-7; unclear D gene. This CDR3 has 12 residues. CDR1 is MDHEN, CDR2 SYDVKM, per germline. With 7 bases removed from V and 1 base from J, the gap between germline ends came to 8 bases. CDR3: CASTPGSYEQYF. DNA of the CDR3: TGTGCCAGCACCCCTGGGTCCTACGAGCAGTACTTC.

On this clone itself: The sample holds other DNA sequences that translate to the same CDR3. V and J are TRBV5-1 and TRBJ2-7; D is unresolved. This CDR3 is 13 amino acids long. CDR1 is SGHRS, CDR2 YFSETQ, per germline. V was shortened by 0 bases and J by 0 bases, with 4 bases between the two germline ends. CDR3 sequence: CASSLEASYEQYF. The CDR3 DNA follows: TGCGCCAGCAGCTTGGAGGCCTCCTACGAGCAGTACTTC.

The V and J genes are TRBV18 and TRBJ2-7; no definite D call. With 0 bases removed from V and 5 bases from J, the gap between germline ends came to 14 bases. Germline V gives CDR1 KGHSH, CDR2 LQKENI. The CDR3 runs 15 residues. The CDR3 DNA sequence: TGTGCCAGCTCACCACCGAACACCGGAGCGAACGAGCAGTACTTC. Protein sequence: CASSPPNTGANEQYF.

This rearrangement joins TRBV15 to TRBJ2-5, with D possibly matching TRBD1 (6 bases). Germline lookup yields CDR1 LNHNV and CDR2 YYDKDF (reference sequence). V was pared by 0 bases and J by 0 bases, with 26 bases between. The CDR3 contains 21 residues. The CDR3 nucleotides read TGTGCCACCAGCAGAGATTCAATACGCAGGGGACGCGAAGAGTACCAAGAGACCCAGTACTTC. This translates into CATSRDSIRRGREEYQETQYF.

This chain uses TRBV14 with TRBJ1-1, with TRBD1 identical over 9 bases. CDR1 and CDR2 (germline): SGHDN, FVKESK. This CDR3 comprises 13 residues. After removal of 2 bases from V and 8 bases from J, the junction contained 3 bases not matched to a gene. The CDR3 coding sequence is TGTGCCAGCAGCCAACCCACAGGGGGCGAAGCTTTCTTT. It specifies CASSQPTGGEAFF.

The chain carries TRBV28 and TRBJ2-3, with TRBD2 matching 12 bases. The V gene's germline CDR1 is MDHEN and CDR2 SYDVKM. The CDR3 is made up of 17 amino acids. With 2 bases clipped from V and 2 bases from J, the junction kept 5 bases outside the gene matches. CDR3 bases: TGTGCCAGCAGTTTAAAGACTAGCGGGGGCCTCACAGATACGCAGTATTTT. Its protein is CASSLKTSGGLTDTQYF.

This chain links TRBV7-3 with TRBJ1-1, with D perhaps matching TRBD1 (6 bases). Trimming removed 1 base at V and 0 bases at J, with 12 bases between. Germline V CDR1 and CDR2: SGHTA, FQGTGA. The CDR3 sequence is 16 residues long. The CDR3 nucleotides are TGTGCCAGCAGCTTAAATGGGGACACCATGAACACTGAAGCTTTCTTT. This sequence encodes CASSLNGDTMNTEAFF.

The chain is built from TRBV7-2 and TRBJ2-5; 7 nucleotides line up with TRBD1. Germline CDR1 is SGHTA and CDR2 is FQGNSA. The CDR3 is 15 amino acids. The J segment lost 5 bases and the V segment lost 5 bases, leaving 11 bases of the junction unmatched. CDR3 bases: TGTGCCAGCAGCCCTGATTGGGACAGACGGGAGACCCAGTACTTC. Amino acids: CASSPDWDRRETQYF.

Turning to this clone: Other DNA sequences in the same sample also yield this CDR3. J is TRBJ1-1 and V is TRBV19, with D uncertain. V lost 5 bases to trimming and J lost 0 bases, with 7 bases between them. CDR1 and CDR2 (germline): LNHDA, SQIVND (reference sequence). The CDR3 length is 13 residues. The CDR3 sequence is CASSGRVNTEAFF. The CDR3 DNA is TGTGCCAGTAGTGGGAGAGTGAACACTGAAGCTTTCTTT.

The CDR3 reads CASSQPLAGVYNEQFF. The CDR3 nucleotides are TGTGCCAGCAGCCAGCCATTAGCGGGAGTTTACAATGAGCAGTTCTTC. The genes are TRBV7-2 and TRBJ2-1; 9 bases are shared with TRBD2. Germline-derived CDR1 and CDR2 are SGHTA and FQGNSA. The CDR3 totals 16 residues. J gave up 4 bases and V 5 bases, and 9 bases lay outside the gene matches.

This chain connects TRBV6-1 to TRBJ2-7; D is uncertain. Germline CDR1 MNHNS, CDR2 SASEGT. The length of the CDR3 is 13 residues. Between the trimmed V and J ends, which lost 5 bases and 1 base, there was a span of 9 bases. DNA for the CDR3: TGTGCCAGCAGTCTGATACAGTCCTACGAGCAGTACTTC. Translated, it gives CASSLIQSYEQYF.

The chain couples TRBV15 to TRBJ2-3; weak D call: TRBD2 (6 bases). The germline V and J ends were trimmed by 3 bases and 1 base, with 8 bases remaining between them. The germline gives CDR1 LNHNV, CDR2 YYDKDF (reference sequence). The CDR3 has 14 residues. CDR3 DNA: TGTGCCACCAGCAGGACTAGGGGCACAGATACGCAGTATTTT. Protein sequence: CATSRTRGTDTQYF. The variable domain in full, with the rest retrieved from reference TRBV15 and TRBJ2-3, is DAMVIQNPRYQVTQFGKPVTLSCSQTLNHNVMYWYQQKSSQAPKLLFHYYDKDFNNEADTPDNFQSRRPNTSFCFLDIRSPGLGDTAMYLCATSRTRGTDTQYFGPGTRLTVL.

This chain connects TRBV10-2 to TRBJ1-3; D may be TRBD1 (5 bases). The CDR3 has 14 amino acids. V lost 8 bases, J lost 2 bases, and 13 bases lay in between. Germline-derived CDR1 and CDR2 are WSHSY and SAAADI. DNA of the CDR3: TGCGCCAGCTATTCGGGACTCCCTGGAAACACCATATATTTT. It is translated as CASYSGLPGNTIYF.

The gene calls are TRBV5-1 and TRBJ2-2; 9 nucleotides agree with TRBD1. Looked up from germline, CDR1 is SGHRS and CDR2 is YFSETQ. J was trimmed by 0 bases and V by 4 bases; bases with no gene match: 10. The CDR3 extends over 18 amino acids. The CDR3 loop is CASSLRDRVGSNTGELFF. The DNA for the CDR3 is TGCGCCAGCAGCCTCCGGGACAGGGTGGGATCGAACACCGGGGAGCTGTTTTTT.

This chain connects TRBV7-8 to TRBJ1-5; a weak D match, TRBD1 (5 bases). Germline V gene sequence: CDR1 SGHVS, CDR2 FQNEAQ. The CDR3 is made up of 15 amino acids. V was trimmed by 2 bases and J by 11 bases, leaving 19 bases between them. The CDR3: CASSLQGQGIRAQHF. In DNA form, the CDR3 reads TGTGCCAGCAGCTTACAAGGTCAGGGAATTCGGGCCCAGCATTTT.

The chain employs TRBV2 and TRBJ1-2; the D is unclear. Germline loops: CDR1 SNHLY, CDR2 FYNNEI. The CDR3 has 12 amino acids. The ends were cut back, 3 bases at V and 8 bases at J, with 10 bases in the middle. In nucleotides, the CDR3 is TGTGCCAGCAGTGACAGCGTGGGCGGCTACACCTTC. As protein: CASSDSVGGYTF.